These 24 T cell receptor beta chains originate from one sample sequenced in a study of T-cell memory formation after mild COVID-19. From the 5' RACE reads, TCRdb called clonotypes with MiXCR, one entry per CDR3 protein. The sample has roughly 450,000 distinct CDR3 sequences; approximately 18% are singletons. Sequencing was performed on PBMCs or a T cell subset sorted from them (not recorded which). Source of these receptors: an adult woman who had mild COVID-19 (a few samples of this study predate the infection). Cell type and time point are not known.

The chain couples TRBV12-3 or TRBV12-4 to TRBJ1-5; 7 bases line up with TRBD1. This CDR3 comprises 15 residues. The V and J ends lost 5 bases and 4 bases, in that order; junction bases with no gene match: 8. CDR3 DNA sequence: TGTGCCAGCAGTGCGACAGGGTTGGGTAATCAGCCCCAGCATTTT. Its translation: CASSATGLGNQPQHF.

The chain is built from TRBV5-1 and TRBJ2-3; D might be TRBD2 (7 bases). The CDR3 covers 14 residues. Germline CDR1 SGHRS, CDR2 YFSETQ. V was cut by 5 bases and J by 0 bases, with 10 bases left in between. The CDR3 spells CASRGGGSTDTQYF. The DNA for the CDR3 is TGCGCCAGCAGAGGGGGGGGAAGCACAGATACGCAGTATTTT.

This clonotype was observed a few times. The genes are TRBV24-1 and TRBJ1-1; D unresolved. CDR1 is KGHDR and CDR2 is SFDVKD in the germline V gene. CDR3 size: 14 residues. V lost 5 bases and J lost 1, with 10 bases in between. The CDR3 protein is CATSGGRQNTEAFF. The DNA of the CDR3 is TGTGCCACCAGTGGCGGACGGCAGAACACTGAAGCTTTCTTT.

The rearrangement joins TRBV20-1 to TRBJ1-1, with D perhaps matching TRBD1 (5 bases). Trimming stripped 3 bases from V and 1 base from J, with 12 bases between. The germline V gene encodes CDR1 DFQATT and CDR2 SNEGSKA (reference sequence). The CDR3 covers 14 residues. CDR3 amino acids: CSASGGQGNTEAFF. The CDR3 DNA reads as TGCAGTGCTAGTGGGGGTCAGGGGAACACTGAAGCTTTCTTT.

The V and J genes are TRBV5-6 and TRBJ1-1; D not certain. The V end was cut by 0 bases, the J end by 5 bases, with 11 bases between. CDR1 SGHDT and CDR2 YYEEEE come from the germline V gene. The CDR3 consists of 14 residues. The CDR3 DNA reads as TGTGCCAGCAGCTTGGCGTTCATCGGAACTGAAGCTTTCTTT. Translation: CASSLAFIGTEAFF.

This clonotype was seen a handful of times. The genes are TRBV6-1 and TRBJ2-3; D is unclear. Trimming removed 5 bases from V and 1 base from J, with 7 bases in between. The CDR3 contains 13 residues. In germline, CDR1 is MNHNS, CDR2 SASEGT. The CDR3 nucleotides read TGTGCCAGCAGTATGCGTGGCACAGATACGCAGTATTTT. Translation: CASSMRGTDTQYF.

There are many counts of this clonotype. V is TRBV5-4 and J is TRBJ1-2; maybe TRBD1 (6 bases). This CDR3 has 15 amino acids. Germline assignment: CDR1 SGHNT and CDR2 YYREEE (reference sequence). V shed 3 bases and J shed 3 bases, with 15 bases lying between them. CDR3 loop: CASSYPETGDYGYTF. As DNA, the CDR3 is TGTGCCAGCAGCTACCCGGAGACAGGAGACTATGGCTACACCTTC. Full variable domain (outside the CDR3, taken from reference TRBV5-4 and TRBJ1-2): ETGVTQSPTHLIKTRGQQVTLRCSSQSGHNTVSWYQQALGQGPQFIFQYYREEENGRGNFPPRFSGLQFPNYSSELNVNALELDDSALYLCASSYPETGDYGYTFGSGTRLTVV.

This chain connects TRBV5-1 to TRBJ2-5; 13 nucleotides match TRBD2. CDR1 SGHRS and CDR2 YFSETQ come from the germline V gene. The CDR3 covers 18 residues. The J segment lost 1 base and the V segment lost 2 bases, leaving 8 bases of the junction unmatched. The CDR3 is CASSLVPGLAGVQETQYF. The CDR3 DNA is TGCGCCAGCAGCTTAGTTCCCGGACTAGCGGGGGTCCAAGAGACCCAGTACTTC.

This clonotype was observed a handful of times. The chain combines TRBV30 with TRBJ2-4; 7 nucleotides agree with TRBD2. With 1 base clipped from V and 4 bases from J, the junction kept 4 bases outside the gene matches. CDR3 length: 14 amino acids. In germline, CDR1 is GTSNPN, CDR2 SVGIG (reference sequence). The DNA of the CDR3 is TGTGCCTGGAGTGGCGGGGGACTAAAAAACATTCAGTACTTC. Residues: CAWSGGGLKNIQYF.

This rearrangement joins TRBV5-8 to TRBJ1-1; a possible D gene is TRBD1 (5 bases). The V end was cut by 4 bases, the J end by 0 bases, with 16 bases between. The CDR3 has 16 amino acids. The germline V gene has CDR1 SGHTS and CDR2 YDEGEE. Written as DNA, the CDR3 is TGTGCCAGCAGCGGCGGACAACGGATATTGAACACTGAAGCTTTCTTT. Translated: CASSGGQRILNTEAFF.

The sample holds a few counts of this clonotype. V is TRBV9 and J is TRBJ1-1, with D uncertain. The CDR3 loop spans 15 amino acids. Germline CDR1 reads SGDLS; CDR2 reads YYNGEE. The germline V and J ends were trimmed by 0 bases and 1 base, with 10 bases remaining between them. CDR3 residues: CASSVEAGANTEAFF. For the CDR3, the DNA is TGTGCCAGCAGCGTAGAGGCAGGAGCGAACACTGAAGCTTTCTTT.

The rearrangement links TRBV5-1 to TRBJ2-3; perhaps D is TRBD1 or TRBD2 (5 bases each). The CDR3 consists of 16 residues. The V and J ends lost 3 bases and 0 bases respectively, with 14 bases between them. Germline CDR1 and CDR2: SGHRS and YFSETQ. This chain's CDR3 is CASSSSLRGSTDTQYF. The DNA of the CDR3 is TGCGCCAGCAGCTCTTCCCTGAGGGGCAGCACAGATACGCAGTATTTT.

In this sample, this clonotype turned up a few times. The chain employs TRBV6-5 and TRBJ2-1; D is perhaps TRBD2 (5 bases). This CDR3 region has 13 residues. The germline V gene has CDR1 MNHEY and CDR2 SVGAGI. Trimming shortened V by 0 bases and J by 8 bases, and 8 bases separated the two germline ends. CDR3 bases: TGTGCCAGCAGTTACTCAAAGGGAGATGAGCAGTTCTTC. Amino acids: CASSYSKGDEQFF.

Here the CDR3 DNA reads TGTGCCAGCAGCGTAGCGGAGGGGTCGTACCAAGAGACCCAGTACTTC. Protein product: CASSVAEGSYQETQYF. The chain links TRBV9 to TRBJ2-5; D possibly corresponds to TRBD2 (6 bases). Trimming removed 0 bases at V and 0 bases at J, with 12 bases between. Germline-derived CDR1 and CDR2 are SGDLS and YYNGEE. This CDR3 has 16 amino acids. Using reference TRBV9 and TRBJ2-5 for the parts outside the CDR3, the full variable domain is DSGVTQTPKHLITATGQRVTLRCSPRSGDLSVYWYQQSLDQGLQFLIQYYNGEERAKGNILERFSAQQFPDLHSELNLSSLELGDSALYFCASSVAEGSYQETQYFGPGTRLLVL.

This clonotype was observed a handful of times. The chain links TRBV20-1 to TRBJ2-1; maybe TRBD2 (6 bases). With 1 base removed from V and 9 bases from J, the gap between germline ends came to 10 bases. This CDR3 has 12 residues. Germline CDR1 DFQATT, CDR2 SNEGSKA (reference sequence). The CDR3 is CSARGRETEQFF. The DNA for the CDR3 is TGCAGTGCTAGAGGACGGGAGACTGAGCAGTTCTTC.

This chain links TRBV7-6 with TRBJ2-1; the D gene is possibly TRBD2 (5 bases). Germline loops: CDR1 SGHVS, CDR2 FNYEAQ. Trimming removed 5 bases at V and 9 bases at J, with 14 bases between. The CDR3 has 13 residues. The DNA for the CDR3 is TGTGCCAGCAGCCTGGAGTCGGGGTTTGAGCAGTTCTTC. Residues: CASSLESGFEQFF.

The chain is built from TRBV7-2 and TRBJ2-7; D is ambiguous. The CDR3 extends over 13 amino acids. V dropped 1 base and J dropped 6 bases, with 10 bases sitting between them. Looked up from germline, CDR1 is SGHTA and CDR2 is FQGNSA. CDR3 sequence: CASSLGTVGEQYF. The CDR3 nucleotides are TGTGCCAGCAGCTTAGGGACCGTAGGCGAGCAGTACTTC.

This sequence joins TRBV9 and TRBJ1-2, with 8 bases fitting TRBD1. Trimming removed 0 bases from V and 6 bases from J; junction bases left unmatched: 4. The CDR3 consists of 14 residues. Germline V gene lookup returns CDR1 SGDLS and CDR2 YYNGEE. DNA of the CDR3: TGTGCCAGCAGCGTAGACACAGGGGGTAATGGCTACACCTTC. Translating it yields CASSVDTGGNGYTF.

CDR3 protein: CASSEGRMNTEAFF. For the CDR3, the DNA is TGTGCCAGCAGTGAGGGCCGGATGAACACTGAAGCTTTCTTT. The chain links TRBV2 to TRBJ1-1; D gene uncertain. V lost 3 bases and J 0 bases, leaving 8 bases between the germline ends. The germline V gene encodes CDR1 SNHLY and CDR2 FYNNEI. CDR3 size: 14 residues.

This clonotype has ten or more counts. The rearrangement uses TRBV5-1 and TRBJ1-1; 9 nucleotides match TRBD1. Germline values: CDR1 SGHRS, CDR2 YFSETQ. This CDR3 region has 14 residues. Trimming cost V 3 bases and J 1 base; bases outside gene matches: 1. In DNA, the CDR3 is TGCGCCAGCAGCTGGACAGGGGAGAACACTGAAGCTTTCTTT. Protein: CASSWTGENTEAFF.

The chain combines TRBV6-2 or TRBV6-3 with TRBJ1-2; no reliable D call. This CDR3 comprises 16 residues. CDR1 MNHEY and CDR2 SVGEGT come from the germline V gene. V was pared by 0 bases and J by 0 bases, with 11 bases between. In DNA, the CDR3 is TGTGCCAGCAGTTACTCGGTCCTAACAGCTAACTATGGCTACACCTTC. It codes for CASSYSVLTANYGYTF.

The chain has TRBV3-1 and TRBJ2-4, with D hard to call. Germline lookup yields CDR1 LGHDT and CDR2 YNNKEL (reference sequence). V was trimmed by 1 base and J by 0 bases, leaving 7 bases between them. CDR3 length: 15 amino acids. This chain's CDR3 is CASSQGFIAKNIQYF. As DNA, the CDR3 is TGTGCCAGCAGCCAAGGGTTTATAGCCAAAAACATTCAGTACTTC.

The chain uses TRBV5-1 and TRBJ2-5; the D is unclear. Per the germline V gene, CDR1 is SGHRS and CDR2 is YFSETQ. This CDR3 is 15 amino acids long. V shed 2 bases and J shed 4 bases, with 15 bases lying between them. The CDR3 sequence: CASSFVGDDGETQYF. The CDR3 bases are TGCGCCAGCAGCTTTGTTGGGGATGATGGAGAGACCCAGTACTTC.

This chain uses TRBV5-5 with TRBJ2-7; the D gene is possibly TRBD2 (5 bases). This CDR3 contains 12 residues. Trimming took 4 bases from V and 3 from J, leaving 8 bases between them. Germline V lookup: CDR1 SGHKS, CDR2 YYEKEE (reference sequence). The CDR3 reads CASSHGVYEQYF. Here the CDR3 DNA reads TGTGCCAGCAGCCACGGGGTCTACGAGCAGTACTTC.